This TCR beta chain came from a study of cytomegalovirus exposure and HLA in healthy donors (dated by TCRdb to the late 2010s). About the study as a whole: An earlier analysis of about 560 of the donors reported about 280 Gb of sequence data and 95 million to 140 million unique TCR beta sequences obtained from approximately 180 million T cells. An early release that covered about 600 HLA-typed donors contained around 330 gigabases of sequencing data and approximately 85 million unique TCR sequences. The genetic ancestry cluster associated with self-reported Caucasian donors included 65% to 90% of the roughly 400 genotyped donors. The study aimed to test whether cataloging public T cell receptors could reveal signatures of past pathogen exposure. The study used immunosequencing to profile the T cell repertoires of 600 to 850 subjects and linked those repertoires to cytomegalovirus serostatus. A separate validation cohort of 100 to 150 different subjects was used in addition to the approximately 700-subject first cohort. The study combined high-throughput TCR immunosequencing, statistical association of individual TCRs with disease status, and machine learning to predict cytomegalovirus infection status. A later analysis re-analyzed previously published TCR beta repertoires from 550 to 700 donors and added high-resolution HLA genotyping to study TCR occurrence patterns. Rather than drawing on any new phenotypic data, the later analysis identified candidate immune exposures from TCR beta sequences and the way those sequences occurred across donors. In an earlier analysis of a few hundred of the donors, high-throughput TCR beta sequencing was used to judge whether each TCR beta V gene segment behaved as functional or pseudogenic. Donor age, sex, ethnicity and CMV serostatus were collected together with the repertoire data. A later genetic analysis used genome-wide SNP genotypes for about three fifths of the 666 donors, treating that subset as a discovery cohort. Every repertoire in the discovery cohort had been generated on one and the same sequencing platform. Both class I and class II loci were covered by HLA typing, at four-digit resolution. The number of donors typed differed by locus, with roughly 620-630 for A, B, C, DRB1 and DQB1, more than 500 for DQA1, 600 to 610 for DPA1, and some 470 for DPB1. Five DR-DQ haplotypes were handled as single units for association and clustering because linkage in the cohort was strong. Among some 400 genotyped donors of the cohort, an average of approximately 240,000 unique TCR beta nucleotide sequences was sequenced per donor, of which about 20% were non-productive.

On the study overall, not on this receptor specifically: In a later analysis, the rate of TCR association differed among HLA loci, with DRB1 alleles having the most associated TCRs and HLA-C alleles having the fewest. Because counts were too low, roughly 17 rarely observed V segments, including chromosome 9 orphons, were left out of the earlier analysis of 500 to 750 of the donors. In a later analysis, 16,951 TCR beta sequences were associated with specific HLA alleles at a false discovery rate of 0.05. Three of the identified cytomegalovirus-associated TCR beta chains were confirmed in vitro to be specific for cytomegalovirus antigens. Because the 87-base-pair reads could not distinguish some IMGT-functional V segments, including TRBV6-2 and TRBV6-3, those segments were excluded. A cluster of highly shared sequence variants was judged likely to represent a technical artifact of the sequencing pipeline. V-gene and J-gene trimming of TCR beta chains was associated with a missense DCLRE1C variant in a later genetic analysis, and the association was replicated in an independent cohort. Most CMV-associated TCR beta chains appeared to be HLA-restricted in a later analysis, and the HLA associations seemed to be driven largely by CMV exposure. It was suggested by the authors that the approach could potentially be generalized to other disease states and immunological phenotypes. When HLA alleles, especially DR and DQ, strongly co-occurred, attributing TCR associations to individual alleles was difficult. CMV serostatus was the only immune exposure information available for the cohort. The cohort was sequenced for TCR beta chains only, and without alpha or paired-chain data the features that could be detected were limited. Compared with equally common non-associated chains, HLA-associated TCR beta chains in a later analysis were more clonally expanded and had lower generation probabilities. Roughly uniform sequencing depth across donors was assumed in presence/absence analyses, although this assumption may not hold. Because HLA typing was missing for some donors at each locus, association tests included only the typed subset. An earlier analysis of some 590 of the donors showed that most TCR beta V segments appeared in productive rearrangements either about 87% or about 30% of the time, which broadly matched IMGT annotations. Correlated functional status among segregating V segments might reflect linkage disequilibrium, but an unknown experimental factor could not be ruled out. In the study, 164 TCR beta chains were listed as associated with cytomegalovirus. A further reported finding was that TCR beta sequences accurately predicted the HLA-A and HLA-B alleles for most subjects in the first cohort. Across donors, most TCR sequences were observed very rarely, whereas some public TCRs were present in many individuals. Several of the top co-occurrence clusters appeared to be linked to parvovirus B19, influenza, CMV and Epstein-Barr virus, according to a later analysis. Cytomegalovirus status was reported to be diagnosed by the classifier with high specificity and sensitivity in both the original and validation cohorts. A later genetic analysis reported fewer N-insertions in productive TCRs among donors in an Asian-associated ancestry cluster than the roughly 620-donor mean.

Libraries were made using the immunoSEQ multiplex PCR assay. For the multiplex PCR, a mixture combining 60 forward primers for TCR Vbeta segments and 13 reverse primers for TCR Jbeta segments was used. A multiplex PCR assay on genomic DNA amplified the CDR3 region of rearranged TCR beta genes. Amplified TCR beta libraries were sequenced as 87-base-pair reads on the Illumina HiSeq System. In the authors' own workflow: A later analysis tallied 80 million to 95 million unique TCR beta chains across the 550 to 850 repertoires, and approximately 11 million of those chains were shared by two or more donors. Raw reads were error-corrected and collapsed into unique sequences with a nearest-neighbor algorithm that merged closely related sequences to remove PCR and sequencing errors. CDR3 sequences were aligned to IMGT reference sequences to assign V, D and J gene segments. For a sequence to be retained, at least a six-nucleotide match to both a V gene segment and a J gene segment was required. Rearrangements were called productive when the CDR3 lacked stop codons and stayed in frame with V and J; all others were non-productive. CDR3 was defined according to IMGT convention as the region running from the second conserved V-encoded cysteine to the conserved J-encoded phenylalanine. In an earlier analysis of 550 to 650 of the donors, sequences lacking an unambiguous match to a single V gene segment were excluded. In an earlier analysis of 450 to 700 of the donors, V segments were called functional above 56.7% productive rearrangements and were called segregating when the between-donor standard deviation exceeded 5%. A statistical classification framework was built to diagnose cytomegalovirus status from the catalog of TCR beta chain sequences. In a later analysis, TCR nucleotide sequences were compared against IMGT/GENE-DB human TR gene sequences so that V and J genes could be assigned. The TCRdist pipeline was used in a later analysis to assign CDR3 sequences and most-parsimonious VDJ recombination scenarios. In a later analysis, each TCR beta chain was defined by its CDR3 amino acid sequence together with its V-gene family, and reads lacking a unique V-gene family were excluded. A later analysis removed over 500 highly shared, low-generation-probability nucleotide sequences to deal with suspected cross-contamination and a sequencing artifact. In a later analysis, a clonal expansion index was calculated for each public chain from normalized within-repertoire ranks of inferred template counts. Generation probabilities in a later analysis came from a VDJ recombination model fitted to out-of-frame rearrangements, and those results were checked against IGoR. In a later analysis, hypergeometric tests were used to score TCR-TCR, TCR-HLA and TCR-CMV co-occurrence, with a repertoire-size bias correction applied to TCR pairs. To estimate false discovery rates, a later analysis permuted the HLA or CMV assignments 20 times. In a later analysis, co-occurring TCRs were grouped with DBSCAN, and TCRdist sequence similarity was added when clustering was performed within HLA-allele-positive subsets. For co-occurrence clustering, repertoires with fewer than 30,000 or more than 120,000 public chains were excluded, along with several repertoires with anomalous nucleotide sharing. Entries here come from immuneACCESS through TCRdb and include only in-frame sequences with V and J called. Some clones fail to appear in such tables; in the studies checked, an unresolved V gene covers under half of the shortfall, and the cause of the remainder is unknown. Clone size and the V and J calls come from that table; the DNA yielded D and trimming. Counted in this sample were roughly 150,000 clones; 80% to 90% of them appeared once. The ten most abundant clones make up about 2.4% of the sample.

The cohort consisted of 650 to 850 healthy bone marrow donors. At the time of sampling, all cohort members were nominally healthy, though unrecorded immune exposures were likely present. The donor was CMV seronegative and belonged to the group of 380 or so seronegative cohort members. Every donor gave a peripheral blood sample, and the peripheral blood mononuclear cells from that sample were used for TCR beta sequencing. Genomic DNA was extracted from the blood cell samples with the Qiagen DNeasy Blood Extraction Kit. Worth noting for this clone: The clone's antigen remains unknown. No clone much larger than this one lies a single base away; base qualities are absent.

Between the V and J ends, shortened by 2 bases and 2 bases respectively, the junction contains 13 bases. There are 15 amino acids in the CDR3, from cysteine to phenylalanine inclusive. The CDR3 DNA has 45 bases and is translated from base 1. As encoded in the germline V gene, CDR1 is SGHTA while CDR2 is FQGNSA. The chain is encoded by TRBV7-2 joined to TRBJ2-7, with an unclear D gene assignment. The sequenced sample was PBMCs. This TCR was sampled from a male donor in good health and CMV-seronegative. The CDR3 loop reads CASSLSSDSTYEQYF. The DNA sequence reads TGTGCCAGCAGCTTATCCTCGGATAGCACCTACGAGCAGTACTTC.